Listed here are 5 T cell receptor beta chains from one sample, sequenced in a study of blood T cell repertoires in COVID-19. Profiling relied on immunoSEQ multiplex PCR, and the TCRdb table lists in-frame clones only, not all of them. The sample includes some 220,000 clones, 70% to 90% of them seen just once. The source material was peripheral blood. The receptor source for this set is a woman aged 18-29 years who had recovered from COVID-19.

The chain couples TRBV15 to TRBJ2-5; 7 bases match TRBD1. The V gene end was trimmed by 0 bases and the J gene end by 5 bases; junction bases not matched to a gene: 9. The CDR3 is made up of 16 amino acids. Germline V CDR1 and CDR2: LNHNV, YYDKDF (reference sequence). The CDR3: CATSRDRGQRFETQYF. The CDR3 region has the DNA TGTGCCACCAGCAGAGATCGGGGACAGCGGTTCGAGACCCAGTACTTC.

The chain couples TRBV5-5 to TRBJ2-3, with D perhaps TRBD2 (5 bases). Between the trimmed V and J ends, which lost 2 bases and 2 bases, there was a span of 9 bases. The CDR3 runs to 14 residues. The germline V gene has CDR1 SGHKS and CDR2 YYEKEE (reference sequence). The CDR3 region has the DNA TGTGCCAGCAGCTTCCCGGACTCCACAGATACGCAGTATTTT. Residues: CASSFPDSTDTQYF. Using reference TRBV5-5 and TRBJ2-3 for the parts outside the CDR3, the full variable domain is DAGVTQSPTHLIKTRGQQVTLRCSPISGHKSVSWYQQVLGQGPQFIFQYYEKEERGRGNFPDRFSARQFPNYSSELNVNALLLGDSALYLCASSFPDSTDTQYFGPGTRLTVL.

The rearrangement uses TRBV5-6 and TRBJ2-7, with a tentative D call TRBD2 (5 bases). The V gene's germline CDR1 is SGHDT and CDR2 YYEEEE. The CDR3 is made up of 12 amino acids. V shed 4 bases and J shed 5 bases, with 10 bases lying between them. The CDR3 loop reads CASSLIGDEQYF. The CDR3 DNA follows: TGTGCCAGCAGCCTGATCGGGGACGAGCAGTACTTC.

V gene TRBV19 combines with J gene TRBJ2-1; 7 bases agree with TRBD2. V lost 3 bases and J lost 1; bases outside the gene matches: 9. CDR1 is LNHDA and CDR2 is SQIVND in the germline V gene (reference sequence). CDR3 length equals 17 residues. The CDR3 DNA is TGTGCCAGTAGTATTGGAAGAAGCGGGAATTCCTACAATGAGCAGTTCTTC. As protein: CASSIGRSGNSYNEQFF.

The chain uses TRBV12-3 or TRBV12-4 and TRBJ1-2; a weak D match, TRBD1 (6 bases). V lost 5 bases and J 5 bases, leaving 12 bases between the germline ends. There are 13 residues in the CDR3. This CDR3 reads CASSRTEGYGYTF. Written as DNA, the CDR3 is TGTGCCAGCAGTAGGACAGAGGGATATGGCTACACCTTC.